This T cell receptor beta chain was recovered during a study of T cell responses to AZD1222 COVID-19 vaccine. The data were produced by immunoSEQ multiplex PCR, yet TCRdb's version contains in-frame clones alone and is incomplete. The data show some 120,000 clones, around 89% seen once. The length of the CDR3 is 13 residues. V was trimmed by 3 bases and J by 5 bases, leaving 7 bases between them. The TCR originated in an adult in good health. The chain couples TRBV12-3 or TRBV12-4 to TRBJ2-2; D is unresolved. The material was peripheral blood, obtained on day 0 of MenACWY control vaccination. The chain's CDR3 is CASSLVPTGELFF. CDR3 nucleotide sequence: TGTGCCAGCAGTTTGGTACCTACCGGGGAGCTGTTTTTT.